The 8 T cell receptor beta chains presented below share a single source sample, sequenced in a study of CD8+ T cells in alopecia areata (dated by TCRdb to between 2017 and 2018). The receptor library was made with the immunoSEQ multiplex PCR assay. RNA was extracted from all samples and reverse transcribed into cDNA as template for TCR sequencing. TCRdb provides this immuneACCESS table in a form limited to in-frame rearrangements. Some clones are lacking; in checked studies, under half of them reflect an unresolved V gene, and why the rest are absent is not known. The sample profile shows 150,000 to 200,000 clones; about half of them were found once. About 9.5% of the sample rests with the top ten. The meaning of the sample's treatment or condition label: oral pan-JAK inhibitor, 5-10 mg twice daily. The sequences come from CD8+ T cells sorted from blood, collected around week 54, from a patient treated with tofacitinib. The receptors originated from a human donor with alopecia areata.

The table lists this clone with a few counts. CDR3 coding DNA: TGTGCCAGCAGCGGAAGCGGGGGGATTGGAGATACGCAGTATTTT. As protein: CASSGSGGIGDTQYF. The chain joins TRBV9 to TRBJ2-3; 9 bases are shared with TRBD2. Per the germline V gene, CDR1 is SGDLS and CDR2 is YYNGEE. This CDR3 has 15 residues. The J segment lost 5 bases and the V segment lost 3 bases, leaving 7 bases of the junction unmatched.

The V call is TRBV7-2, the J call TRBJ1-2, with D perhaps matching TRBD1 (5 bases). The germline V gene has CDR1 SGHTA and CDR2 FQGNSA. CDR3 length: 14 amino acids. With 5 bases removed from V and 4 bases from J, the gap between germline ends came to 14 bases. CDR3 protein: CASSPGTVTYGYTF. DNA of the CDR3: TGTGCCAGCAGCCCGGGGACGGTTACCTATGGCTACACCTTC.

The chain recombines TRBV27 with TRBJ2-5; D is perhaps TRBD1 (7 bases). Trimming took 3 bases from V and 7 from J, leaving 9 bases between them. This CDR3 has 12 residues. CDR1 MNHEY and CDR2 SMNVEV come from the germline V gene (reference sequence). The CDR3 bases are TGTGCCAGCAGTTTTCAGGGGGGGACCCAGTACTTC. Translated: CASSFQGGTQYF.

The V and J genes are TRBV5-1 and TRBJ2-7; 9 nucleotides agree with TRBD1. With 4 bases clipped from V and 2 bases from J, the junction kept 1 base outside the gene matches. CDR3 size: 13 residues. Germline V gene data show CDR1 as SGHRS and CDR2 as YFSETQ. CDR3 region: CASSRDRAYEQYF. The CDR3, as DNA: TGCGCCAGCAGCCGGGACAGGGCCTACGAGCAGTACTTC.

The chain carries TRBV5-4 and TRBJ1-1, with D maybe TRBD1 (5 bases). Trimming cost V 0 bases and J 0 bases, with 6 bases left between them. This CDR3 comprises 14 residues. CDR1 SGHNT and CDR2 YYREEE come from the germline V gene (reference sequence). CDR3 loop: CASSLGQMNTEAFF. The CDR3 DNA reads TGTGCCAGCAGCTTGGGACAGATGAACACTGAAGCTTTCTTT.

The V and J genes are TRBV11-2 and TRBJ2-7; TRBD2 matches 15 bases. The V and J ends lost 4 bases and 0 bases, in that order; junction bases with no gene match: 7. The germline gives CDR1 SGHAT, CDR2 FQNNGV. This CDR3 has 18 residues. The CDR3 protein is CASSWGGTSGGPSYEQYF. CDR3 coding DNA: TGTGCCAGCAGCTGGGGAGGGACTAGCGGGGGGCCCTCCTACGAGCAGTACTTC. Full variable domain (remainder filled in from reference TRBV11-2 and TRBJ2-7): EAGVAQSPRYKIIEKRQSVAFWCNPISGHATLYWYQQILGQGPKLLIQFQNNGVVDDSQLPKDRFSAERLKGVDSTLKIQPAKLEDSAVYLCASSWGGTSGGPSYEQYFGPGTRLTVT.

The V and J genes are TRBV5-4 and TRBJ1-1; perhaps TRBD1 as D (5 bases). The CDR3 totals 13 residues. Germline V gene data show CDR1 as SGHNT and CDR2 as YYREEE (reference sequence). V shed 4 bases and J shed 1 base, with 8 bases lying between them. The CDR3 spells CASSGTENTEAFF. DNA for the CDR3: TGTGCCAGCAGCGGGACGGAGAACACTGAAGCTTTCTTT.

V is TRBV27 and J is TRBJ1-4, with D maybe TRBD1 (5 bases). This CDR3 contains 15 residues. V was pared by 6 bases and J by 8 bases, with 19 bases between. Germline V lookup: CDR1 MNHEY, CDR2 SMNVEV (reference sequence). The CDR3, as DNA: TGTGCCAGCAGGGACCTCCAGGGTGGAGAAGAAAAACTGTTTTTT. Amino acids: CASRDLQGGEEKLFF.